This T cell receptor beta chain appears in the sequencing data of a study of shared clonotypes between healthy human individuals. Germline V gene sequence: CDR1 SGHVS, CDR2 FNYEAQ. The CDR3 covers 16 residues. The V segment lost 4 bases and the J segment 0 bases; nucleotides outside the gene matches: 3. Naive CD8 cells were CD45RO-negative, positively selected for CCR7, excluding terminally differentiated effector memory CD45RA+ cells. TCRdb's copy holds only in-frame clones and misses some; the assay was immunoSEQ multiplex PCR. The table shows roughly 590,000 clones, with just under 97% occurring only once.

The sample consisted of naive CD8+ T cells sorted from blood. The origin of this receptor is a woman in her twenties or thirties in good health. The chain uses TRBV7-6 and TRBJ2-3, with TRBD2 identical over 11 bases. CDR3 DNA sequence: TGTGCCAGCAGCTCCGGGACTAGCGGAAGCACAGATACGCAGTATTTT. This encodes CASSSGTSGSTDTQYF.